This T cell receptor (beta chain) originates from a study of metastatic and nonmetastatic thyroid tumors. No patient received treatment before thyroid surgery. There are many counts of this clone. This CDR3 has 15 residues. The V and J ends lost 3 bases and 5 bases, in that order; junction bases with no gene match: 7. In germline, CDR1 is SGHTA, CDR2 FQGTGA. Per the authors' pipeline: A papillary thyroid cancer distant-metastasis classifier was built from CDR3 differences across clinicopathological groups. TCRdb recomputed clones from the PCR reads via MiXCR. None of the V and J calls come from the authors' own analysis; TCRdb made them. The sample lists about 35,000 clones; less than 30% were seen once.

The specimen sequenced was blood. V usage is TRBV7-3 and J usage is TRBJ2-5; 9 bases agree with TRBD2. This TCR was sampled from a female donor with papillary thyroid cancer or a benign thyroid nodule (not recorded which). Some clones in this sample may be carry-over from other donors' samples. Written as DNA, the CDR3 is TGTGCCAGCAGCTTGCGGGGGGGGGTTCGGGAGACCCAGTACTTC. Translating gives CASSLRGGVRETQYF.